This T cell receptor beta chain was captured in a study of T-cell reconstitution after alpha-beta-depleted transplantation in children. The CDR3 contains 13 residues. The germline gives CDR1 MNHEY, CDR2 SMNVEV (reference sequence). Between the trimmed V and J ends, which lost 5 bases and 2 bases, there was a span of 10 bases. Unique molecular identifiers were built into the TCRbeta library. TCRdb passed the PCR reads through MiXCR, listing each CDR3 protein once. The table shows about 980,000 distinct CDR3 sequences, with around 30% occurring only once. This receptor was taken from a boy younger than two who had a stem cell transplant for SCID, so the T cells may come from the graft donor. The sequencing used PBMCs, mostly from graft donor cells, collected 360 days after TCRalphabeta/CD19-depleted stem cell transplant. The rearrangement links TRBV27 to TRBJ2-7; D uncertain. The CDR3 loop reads CASSVSGPYEQYF. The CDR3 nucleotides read TGTGCCAGCAGTGTGTCAGGCCCCTACGAGCAGTACTTC.